This entry is about one T cell receptor (beta chain). Its antigen is undetermined. The entry originates in a study of cytomegalovirus exposure and HLA in healthy donors. Whole-study results and caveats: Later work associated roughly 15,000 TCR beta sequences with HLA alleles at 0.05 false discovery rate.

The PCR ran on 60 Vbeta and 13 Jbeta primers. Data came from immunoSEQ multiplex PCR; TCRdb stores just in-frame clones and leaves some out. Seen here are some 130,000 clones, roughly three quarters observed once, and the top ten hold 2%. CDR1 is PRHDT, CDR2 FYEKMQ, per germline (reference sequence). The CDR3 runs to 16 residues. Losses at the gene ends were 5 bases for V and 7 bases for J; bases not matched to a gene: 11. The receptor's source is a man younger than 35 in good health and CMV-seronegative. Material: PBMCs. This chain links TRBV13 with TRBJ1-6; 7 nucleotides line up with TRBD1. CDR3 DNA: TGTGCCAGCAGCCGAAAACCCGGGACAGAGAATTCACCCCTCCACTTT. It encodes CASSRKPGTENSPLHF.